The next 22 T cell receptor beta chains were all read from a single sample in a study of blood T cells in healthy people across ages (dated by TCRdb to the mid-2010s). Library construction relied on 5' RACE. Sequencing instrument: Illumina HiSeq 2500. The second PCR ran for roughly 7 to 12 cycles and used a J-beta primer mix along with a sample-barcoded 5' primer. TCRdb itself trimmed the public reads at Q25 with fastp, ran MiXCR and retained productive beta chains. Here each entry gathers all rows of one CDR3 protein and keeps the most common genes and DNA. The sample yields around 1,000,000 distinct CDR3 sequences; 25% were counted once. The ten largest clones add up to approximately 0.71% of the sample. The same sample was also used in a study of T cells of mothers and their children.

What was sequenced was blood. These receptors were obtained from a girl under 10 years old in good health.

This clonotype showed up just a few times. The genes are TRBV6-2 or TRBV6-3 and TRBJ2-6; D call uncertain. This CDR3 is 16 amino acids long. V gave up 4 bases and J gave up 2 bases, with 12 bases separating them. The germline V gene encodes CDR1 MNHEY and CDR2 SVGEGT. The CDR3 DNA sequence: TGTGCCAGCAGTTCTCTTAAAACCCCTGGGGCCAACGTCCTGACTTTC. Protein sequence: CASSSLKTPGANVLTF.

J is TRBJ1-1 and V is TRBV6-4; D uncertain. The CDR3 consists of 17 residues. Trimming removed 4 bases at V and 5 bases at J, with 23 bases between. Germline V gene lookup returns CDR1 MRHNA and CDR2 SNTAGT. The CDR3 is CASSVRPTDLSVTEAFF. The CDR3 bases are TGTGCCAGCAGTGTTAGGCCTACCGATCTTAGCGTAACTGAAGCTTTCTTT.

J is TRBJ2-3 and V is TRBV10-3, with 12 bases that match TRBD2. J lost 2 bases, V lost 5 bases, and 5 bases had no gene match. Germline CDR1 ENHRY, CDR2 SYGVKD. The CDR3 length is 16 residues. CDR3 nucleotides: TGTGCCATCAGTATGACTAGCGGGGGCCCCACAGATACGCAGTATTTT. Its protein is CAISMTSGGPTDTQYF.

This chain links TRBV2 with TRBJ1-1; D remains unclear. The germline CDR1 and CDR2 sequences are SNHLY and FYNNEI. This CDR3 contains 11 residues. V was clipped by 9 bases and J by 1 base, with 6 bases between them. The CDR3 loop is CARVRNTEAFF. Here the CDR3 DNA reads TGTGCCAGGGTGAGGAACACTGAAGCTTTCTTT.

The V call is TRBV6-5, the J call TRBJ1-2; D is unclear. The germline V gene has CDR1 MNHEY and CDR2 SVGAGI. This CDR3 contains 13 residues. V was shortened by 0 bases and J by 6 bases, with 8 bases between the two germline ends. The CDR3 region has the DNA TGTGCCAGCAGTTACTCCCGGAGAGATGGCTACACCTTC. Translation: CASSYSRRDGYTF.

This clonotype was detected only a few times. The gene calls are TRBV21-1 and TRBJ2-1; TRBD1, the D gene given by the table, was not confirmed from the DNA. Matching the DNA end better, TRBJ2-7 makes the J call doubtful. TRBV21-1 counts as a pseudogene. CDR3 length: 15 residues. CDR3 region: CASFYTGDSSYEQYF. DNA of the CDR3: TGTGCCAGTTTTTATACAGGGGATAGCTCCTACGAGCAGTACTTC.

This clonotype was seen more than once but under ten times. The chain is built from TRBV6-2 or TRBV6-3 and TRBJ2-1; D perhaps matches TRBD2 (5 bases). CDR1 is MNHEY, CDR2 SVGEGT, per germline. V lost 4 bases and J lost 4, with 14 bases in between. The CDR3 consists of 15 residues. The CDR3 DNA follows: TGTGCCAGCAGTTCTTCACTGGACTTGTACAATGAGCAGTTCTTC. Encoded protein: CASSSSLDLYNEQFF.

Many counts were recorded for this clonotype. The chain is built from TRBV10-3 and TRBJ1-6, with TRBD1 identical over 7 bases. V gave up 7 bases and J gave up 7 bases; unmatched junction bases: 4. Looked up from germline, CDR1 is ENHRY and CDR2 is SYGVKD. This CDR3 is 13 amino acids long. The CDR3: CAIKGTANSPLHF. The CDR3 region has the DNA TGTGCCATCAAAGGGACAGCCAATTCACCCCTCCACTTT.

This clonotype was counted between two and nine times. V usage is TRBV29-1 and J usage is TRBJ1-1; D remains ambiguous. CDR3 length: 15 residues. Deletions cut 3 bases from V and 4 bases from J, with 18 bases between. Germline V gene lookup returns CDR1 SQVTM and CDR2 ANQGSEA. Written as DNA, the CDR3 is TGCAGCGTTGATAAGAGGACCTTACTGCGCACTGAAGCTTTCTTT. Its translation is CSVDKRTLLRTEAFF.

The rearrangement joins TRBV7-2 to TRBJ2-5; possibly TRBD2 for D (6 bases). The V gene lost 3 bases and the J gene lost 2 bases, with 13 bases spanning the gap. The germline V gene encodes CDR1 SGHTA and CDR2 FQGNSA. The CDR3 is 15 amino acids. The CDR3 here is CASSLGEDGQETQYF. CDR3 nucleotide sequence: TGTGCCAGCAGCTTGGGGGAGGATGGGCAAGAGACCCAGTACTTC. Supplemented by reference TRBV7-2 and TRBJ2-5, the full variable domain reads GAGVSQSPSNKVTEKGKDVELRCDPISGHTALYWYRQSLGQGLEFLIYFQGNSAPDKSGLPSDRFSAERTGGSVSTLTIQRTQQEDSAVYLCASSLGEDGQETQYFGPGTRLLVL.

This clonotype came up a few times. This chain uses TRBV6-1 with TRBJ2-7; 9 positions agree with TRBD1. The CDR3 contains 14 residues. The germline gives CDR1 MNHNS, CDR2 SASEGT. The ends lost 3 bases at V and 2 bases at J; junction bases unmatched: 2. The CDR3 loop is CASSDGTGTYEQYF. CDR3 nucleotides: TGTGCCAGCAGTGATGGGACAGGGACCTACGAGCAGTACTTC.

This clonotype was recorded a few times. At one of its ends the junction is not consistent with the germline gene, which may arise from a read error. The V gene is TRBV12-3 or TRBV12-4, the J gene TRBJ1-1; D not resolved. The CDR3 length is 15 residues. In DNA form, the CDR3 reads TGTACCAGCAGTTTTCGAAGTAGCTGGAACACTGAAGCTTTCTTT. This codes for CTSSFRSSWNTEAFF.

The chain joins TRBV29-1 to TRBJ1-2; D might be TRBD1 (5 bases). There are 12 residues in the CDR3. Germline-derived CDR1 and CDR2 are SQVTM and ANQGSEA. V was cut by 7 bases and J by 6 bases, with 15 bases left in between. The CDR3 nucleotides are TGCAGCGCCCCCGGGGGAATGGATGGCTACACCTTC. Translating it yields CSAPGGMDGYTF.

About this clonotype itself: This CDR3 fails to terminate in the conserved phenylalanine or tryptophan, so it likely reflects a read error. The DNA is left out, because the CDR3 cannot be placed on it with certainty; the CDR3 is given as TCRdb lists it. The chain uses TRBV12-3 or TRBV12-4 and TRBJ2-3; the D call in the table, TRBD1, was not verified against the DNA. 14 amino acids form the CDR3, both terminal residues included. CDR3: CASSPTVGADTQYS.

This clonotype was seen many times. This chain joins TRBV15 and TRBJ1-1; D is undetermined. Germline V gene lookup returns CDR1 LNHNV and CDR2 YYDKDF (reference sequence). Trimming shortened V by 0 bases and J by 11 bases, and 10 bases separated the two germline ends. This CDR3 contains 12 residues. This CDR3 is CATSRENIAAFF. CDR3 bases: TGTGCCACCAGCAGAGAGAATATCGCGGCTTTCTTT.

V gene TRBV6-1 combines with J gene TRBJ2-1; 7 nucleotides align to TRBD2. The CDR3 contains 16 residues. Germline V CDR1 and CDR2: MNHNS, SASEGT. The V and J ends lost 7 bases and 1 base, in that order; junction bases with no gene match: 10. The CDR3 nucleotides are TGTGCCAGCAAAGGGACTAAAGGGGAATCCTACAATGAGCAGTTCTTC. Translating gives CASKGTKGESYNEQFF.

This clonotype was detected a few times. The chain uses TRBV28 and TRBJ2-1; 7 bases map to TRBD2. The CDR3 is 14 amino acids. Germline V lookup: CDR1 MDHEN, CDR2 SYDVKM. The CDR3 here is CASTLADLRNEQFF. CDR3 nucleotides: TGTGCTTCCACCCTAGCGGATCTACGGAATGAGCAGTTCTTC.

This clonotype was detected only a few times. The V gene is TRBV7-2, the J gene TRBJ1-2; D is perhaps TRBD1 (6 bases). The CDR3 covers 13 residues. The germline gives CDR1 SGHTA, CDR2 FQGNSA. V shed 6 bases and J shed 3 bases, with 11 bases lying between them. The DNA for the CDR3 is TGTGCCAGCAGTAGCTGGACAGACTATGGCTACACCTTC. Its protein is CASSSWTDYGYTF.

This clonotype appeared a single time. Compared with germline, one end of the junction differs, possibly owing to a read error. The rearrangement links TRBV9 to TRBJ2-1, with a possible D match to TRBD1 (5 bases). Germline loops: CDR1 SGDLS, CDR2 YYNGEE. The CDR3 spans 15 residues. The CDR3 sequence is CASSAEGKGYTEQFF. CDR3 DNA: TGTGCCAGCAGCGCGGAAGGAAAGGGGTACACTGAGCAGTTCTTC.

This clonotype was found a few times. The chain uses TRBV6-5 and TRBJ2-3; D gene unclear. Per the germline V gene, CDR1 is MNHEY and CDR2 is SVGAGI. Trimming cost V 2 bases and J 3 bases, with 9 bases left between them. The CDR3 runs 14 residues. CDR3 DNA: TGTGCCAGCAGTTACGGGCTGGGAACAGATACGCAGTATTTT. Translation: CASSYGLGTDTQYF.

This clonotype was seen a handful of times. The chain links TRBV20-1 to TRBJ2-3; D is possibly TRBD2 (6 bases). Trimming took 1 base from V and 7 from J, leaving 12 bases between them. CDR1 DFQATT and CDR2 SNEGSKA come from the germline V gene (reference sequence). The CDR3 runs 13 residues. CDR3 nucleotides: TGCAGTGCTAGAGGGGACTTTCTTTATACGCAGTATTTT. This codes for CSARGDFLYTQYF.

As DNA, the CDR3 is TGTGCCAGCAGTGAGGTTGGGACTAATCAGCCCCAGCATTTT. Protein: CASSEVGTNQPQHF. J is TRBJ1-5 and V is TRBV2; a weak D match, TRBD1 (5 bases). Germline V gives CDR1 SNHLY, CDR2 FYNNEI. The CDR3 length is 14 residues. Deletions cut 3 bases from V and 4 bases from J, with 10 bases between.